What follows is one T cell receptor beta chain and its context. What it binds is not known. Assay used: immunoSEQ multiplex PCR; TCRdb lists only in-frame clones, some missing. This sample has around 2.1 million clones, with under 95% found just once. This record belongs to a study of shared clonotypes between healthy human individuals. With 3 bases clipped from V and 8 bases from J, the junction kept 4 bases outside the gene matches. There are 13 residues in the CDR3. Per germline, CDR1 PRHDT and CDR2 FYEKMQ (reference sequence). CD45RO-negative, CCR7-selected cells formed the naive CD8 fraction, which excluded terminally differentiated effector memory CD45RA+ cells. Study-wide results and limits: Clonotype sharing across a few donors was observed for about 4.8% of naive CD4 clonotypes.

The rearrangement uses TRBV13 and TRBJ2-1, with 7 bases that match TRBD2. The sequencing sample was made of naive CD8+ T cells from PBMCs. This sequence originates from a man between 18 and 29 years old in good health. Some clones in this sample may be carry-over from other donors' samples. CDR3 sequence: CASSLRERDEQFF. Written as DNA, the CDR3 is TGTGCCAGCAGCTTGCGGGAGAGGGATGAGCAGTTCTTC.